This T cell receptor beta chain was captured by sequencing in a study of T cells in Graves' hyperthyroidism and ophthalmopathy. Points from the study as a whole: Ophthalmopathy was told apart from stable hyperthyroidism by a 13 V-J model. Within blood appeared most thyroid clonotypes that had expanded above 0.001.

The sample holds many counts of this clonotype. The antigen is not known. The source material, RNA transcripts, was used to amplify TCR beta CDR3 regions. Researchers ran a first-round RT-PCR on the TCR CDR3 using the HTBI primer set. TCRdb passed the multiplex PCR reads through MiXCR, listing each CDR3 protein once. The data contain about 420,000 distinct CDR3 sequences, about 13% of them seen just once; the ten biggest clones take up about 5%. This clonotype was obtained from a woman aged 18-29 years with Graves' hyperthyroidism. Material for sequencing was blood.

CDR3 DNA sequence: TGTGCCAGCAGCCCACGCGGGGGCGCTTATTCCTACGAGCAGTACTTC. It translates to CASSPRGGAYSYEQYF. J is TRBJ2-7 and V is TRBV7-2; D possibly corresponds to TRBD2 (7 bases). The CDR3 length is 16 residues. Germline V gene sequence: CDR1 SGHTA, CDR2 FQGNSA. Trimming left V 5 bases short and J 1 base short, with 18 bases between. Combining the CDR3 with reference TRBV7-2 and TRBJ2-7 gives the whole variable domain GAGVSQSPSNKVTEKGKDVELRCDPISGHTALYWYRQSLGQGLEFLIYFQGNSAPDKSGLPSDRFSAERTGGSVSTLTIQRTQQEDSAVYLCASSPRGGAYSYEQYFGPGTRLTVT.